These 2 T cell receptor beta chains share one sample of origin, sequenced in a study of blood T cell repertoires in COVID-19. Sequencing was performed with immunoSEQ multiplex PCR; in TCRdb, only in-frame clones are kept and a portion is missing. This table holds hundreds of thousands of clones, about 86% found once. The source material was PBMCs or T cells enriched from blood (not recorded which). These receptor sequences come from a man aged 30 to 45 with acute COVID-19.

This chain links TRBV9 with TRBJ1-1; tentative D call: TRBD1 (6 bases). Germline CDR1 reads SGDLS; CDR2 reads YYNGEE. This CDR3 is 13 amino acids long. With 3 bases removed from V and 0 bases from J, the gap between germline ends came to 6 bases. CDR3 sequence reads: CASSDRVNTEAFF. The CDR3 bases are TGTGCCAGCAGCGACAGGGTGAACACTGAAGCTTTCTTT. Based on the CDR3 plus reference TRBV9 and TRBJ1-1, the full variable domain is DSGVTQTPKHLITATGQRVTLRCSPRSGDLSVYWYQQSLDQGLQFLIQYYNGEERAKGNILERFSAQQFPDLHSELNLSSLELGDSALYFCASSDRVNTEAFFGQGTRLTVV.

J is TRBJ2-7 and V is TRBV5-6; possible D gene TRBD2, 5 bases. Trimming took 4 bases from V and 5 from J, leaving 13 bases between them. Germline V gene lookup returns CDR1 SGHDT and CDR2 YYEEEE. The CDR3 has 13 amino acids. The CDR3 reads CASSGLIGDEQYV. As DNA, the CDR3 is TGTGCCAGCAGCGGACTGATCGGGGACGAGCAGTACGTC.